This T cell receptor beta chain is drawn from a study of cytomegalovirus exposure and HLA in healthy donors. Study-level points and caveats: Per a later analysis, approximately 16,000 TCR beta sequences showed association with HLA alleles at 0.05 false discovery rate. The HLA-A and HLA-B alleles of most subjects were reportedly predicted accurately from TCR beta sequences.

This PCR relied on a set of 60 Vbeta primers and 13 Jbeta primers. Here immunoSEQ multiplex PCR was the method, and the copy in TCRdb shows in-frame clones only, minus some. The sample shows more than 85,000 clones, over 70% of them seen only once. With regard to this clone: Its antigen is currently unknown.

Healthy bone marrow donors formed the donor group. The CDR3 is 12 amino acids. From germline, CDR1 is SGHTA and CDR2 FQGNSA. Between the trimmed V and J ends, which lost 4 bases and 7 bases, there was a span of 8 bases. Material for sequencing was PBMCs. V is TRBV7-2 and J is TRBJ2-1, with D perhaps TRBD2 (6 bases). This TCR was recovered from a boy aged 5-17 years in good health and CMV-seronegative. The DNA for the CDR3 is TGTGCCAGCAGCTCGACTAGTAATGAGCAGTTCTTC. This sequence encodes CASSSTSNEQFF.